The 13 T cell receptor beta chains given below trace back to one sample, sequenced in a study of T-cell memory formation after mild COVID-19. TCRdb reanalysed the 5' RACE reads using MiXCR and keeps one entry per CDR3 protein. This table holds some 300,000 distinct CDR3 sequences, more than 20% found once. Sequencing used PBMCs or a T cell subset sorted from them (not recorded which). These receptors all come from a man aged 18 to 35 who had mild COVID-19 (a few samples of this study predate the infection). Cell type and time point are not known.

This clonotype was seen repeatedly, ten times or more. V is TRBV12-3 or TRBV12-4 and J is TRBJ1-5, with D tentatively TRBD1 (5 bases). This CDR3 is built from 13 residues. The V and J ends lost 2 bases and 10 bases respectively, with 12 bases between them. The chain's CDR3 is CASSLLREGPQHF. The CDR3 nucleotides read TGTGCCAGCAGTTTACTCAGGGAAGGACCCCAGCATTTT.

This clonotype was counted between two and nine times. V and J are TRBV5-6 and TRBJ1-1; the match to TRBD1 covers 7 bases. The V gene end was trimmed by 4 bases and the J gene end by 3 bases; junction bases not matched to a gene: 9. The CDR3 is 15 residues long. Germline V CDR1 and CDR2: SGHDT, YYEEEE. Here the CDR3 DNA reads TGTGCCAGCAGCCAGACAGGGAATCAGTACACTGAAGCTTTCTTT. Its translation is CASSQTGNQYTEAFF.

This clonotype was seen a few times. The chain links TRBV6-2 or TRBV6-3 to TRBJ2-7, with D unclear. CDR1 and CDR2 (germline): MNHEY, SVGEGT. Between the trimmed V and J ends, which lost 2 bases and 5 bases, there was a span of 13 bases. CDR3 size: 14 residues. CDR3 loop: CASSYNGFVDEQYF. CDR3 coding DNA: TGTGCCAGCAGTTACAACGGTTTTGTGGACGAGCAGTACTTC.

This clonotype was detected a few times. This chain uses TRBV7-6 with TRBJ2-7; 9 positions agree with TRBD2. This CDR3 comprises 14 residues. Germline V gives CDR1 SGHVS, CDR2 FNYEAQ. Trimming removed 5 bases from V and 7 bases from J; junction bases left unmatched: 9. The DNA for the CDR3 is TGTGCCAGCAGCCCCCAAGGGCTAGCGGGGGAGCAGTACTTC. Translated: CASSPQGLAGEQYF. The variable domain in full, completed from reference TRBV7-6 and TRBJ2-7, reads GAGVSQSPRYKVTKRGQDVALRCDPISGHVSLYWYRQALGQGPEFLTYFNYEAQQDKSGLPNDRFSAERPEGSISTLTIQRTEQRDSAMYRCASSPQGLAGEQYFGPGTRLTVT.

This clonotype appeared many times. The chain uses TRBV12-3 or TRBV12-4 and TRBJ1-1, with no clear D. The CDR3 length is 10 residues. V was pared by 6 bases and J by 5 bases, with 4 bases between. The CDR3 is CASSRTEAFF. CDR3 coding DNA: TGTGCCAGCAGCCGTACTGAAGCTTTCTTT.

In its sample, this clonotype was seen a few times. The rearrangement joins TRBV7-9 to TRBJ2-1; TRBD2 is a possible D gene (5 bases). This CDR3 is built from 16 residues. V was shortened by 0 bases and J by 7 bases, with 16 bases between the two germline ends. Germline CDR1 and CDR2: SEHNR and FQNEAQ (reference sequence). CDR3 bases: TGTGCCAGCAGCTTAGCGCTAGGAGGAGCGCGGAATGAGCAGTTCTTC. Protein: CASSLALGGARNEQFF.

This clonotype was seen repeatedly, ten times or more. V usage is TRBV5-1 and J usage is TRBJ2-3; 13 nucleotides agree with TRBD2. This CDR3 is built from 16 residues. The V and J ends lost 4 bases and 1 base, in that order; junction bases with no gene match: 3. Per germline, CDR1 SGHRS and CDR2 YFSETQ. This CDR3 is CASSPGLAGGTDTQYF. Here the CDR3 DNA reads TGCGCCAGCAGCCCCGGACTAGCGGGGGGCACAGATACGCAGTATTTT.

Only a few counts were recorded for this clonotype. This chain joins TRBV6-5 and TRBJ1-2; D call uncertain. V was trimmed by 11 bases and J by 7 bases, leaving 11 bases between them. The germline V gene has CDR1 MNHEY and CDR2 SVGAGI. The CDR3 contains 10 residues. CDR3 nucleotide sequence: TGTGCCTACCCCTCGTGTGGCTACACCTTC. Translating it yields CAYPSCGYTF.

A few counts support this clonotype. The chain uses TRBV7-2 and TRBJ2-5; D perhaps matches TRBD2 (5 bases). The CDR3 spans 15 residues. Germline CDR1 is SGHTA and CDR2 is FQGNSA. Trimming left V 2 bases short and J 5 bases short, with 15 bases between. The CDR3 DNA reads TGTGCCAGCAGCTTATCCGGGGTGGTAGTCGAGACCCAGTACTTC. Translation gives CASSLSGVVVETQYF.

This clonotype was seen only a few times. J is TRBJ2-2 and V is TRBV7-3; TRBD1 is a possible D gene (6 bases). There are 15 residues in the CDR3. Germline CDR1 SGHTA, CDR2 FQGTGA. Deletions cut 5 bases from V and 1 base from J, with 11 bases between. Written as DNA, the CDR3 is TGTGCCAGCAGCCCCCCGACAGGGAACACCGGGGAGCTGTTTTTT. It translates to CASSPPTGNTGELFF.

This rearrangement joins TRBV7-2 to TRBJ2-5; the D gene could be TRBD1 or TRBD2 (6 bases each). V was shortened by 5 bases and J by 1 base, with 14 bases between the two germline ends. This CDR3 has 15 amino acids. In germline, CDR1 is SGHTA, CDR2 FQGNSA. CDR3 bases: TGTGCCAGCAGCCCGTTTTGGGGGGCCCAAGAGACCCAGTACTTC. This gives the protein CASSPFWGAQETQYF.

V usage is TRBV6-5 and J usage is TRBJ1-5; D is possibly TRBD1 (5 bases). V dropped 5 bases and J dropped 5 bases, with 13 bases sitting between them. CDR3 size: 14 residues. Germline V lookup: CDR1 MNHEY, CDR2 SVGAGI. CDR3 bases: TGTGCCAGCAGTAAGACAGTCGAATATCAGCCCCAGCATTTT. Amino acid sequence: CASSKTVEYQPQHF.

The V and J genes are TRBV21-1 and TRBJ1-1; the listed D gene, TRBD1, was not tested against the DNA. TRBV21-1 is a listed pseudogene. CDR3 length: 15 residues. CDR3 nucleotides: TGTGCCAGCAGCCCCGGAAAAGAGCCGAGCACTGAAGCTTTCTTT. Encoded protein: CASSPGKEPSTEAFF.